This T cell receptor beta chain stems from a study of blood T cell repertoires in COVID-19. The wider study: From T cells, B-cell-depleted T cells, or PBMCs came the material, which was cDNA or gDNA.

Trimming removed 3 bases from V and 7 bases from J, with 7 bases in between. The CDR3 is 12 amino acids. CDR1 is MGHDK and CDR2 is SYGVNS in the germline V gene. Measured with immunoSEQ multiplex PCR; TCRdb has only the in-frame clones, and not every one. The sample carries over 50,000 clones, about 90% recorded once. This clonotype originated in a human donor in a cohort sampled during active COVID-19. Sample: peripheral blood. The chain has TRBV25-1 and TRBJ1-5; D call uncertain. The CDR3 DNA reads TGTGCCAGCAGTGAGTCAGGACAGCCCCAGCATTTT. Its protein product is CASSESGQPQHF.